The entry below describes one TCR beta chain. The sample originates from a study of T cell changes during pregnancy in multiple sclerosis. V was pared by 6 bases and J by 4 bases, with 8 bases of the junction left unmatched. The CDR3 extends over 14 amino acids. CDR1 and CDR2 (germline): MNHEY, SVGAGI. Only in-frame clones appear in the TCRdb table, and some are missing; sequencing was by immunoSEQ multiplex PCR. The sample contains roughly 18,000 clones, about 83% of which appear only once. The sequencing used CD8+ T cells from peripheral blood mononuclear cells, collected in the second trimester of pregnancy. V usage is TRBV6-5 and J usage is TRBJ1-1; 7 nucleotides match TRBD1. This TCR was sampled from a female donor in good health, enrolled as a control in a pregnancy study. The CDR3 loop is CASSPTGAGTEAFF. Written as DNA, the CDR3 is TGTGCCAGCAGCCCAACAGGGGCGGGCACTGAAGCTTTCTTT.